These 5 T cell receptor gamma chains were sequenced from one sample in a study of gamma-delta T cells after stem cell transplantation. TCRdb re-called clones from the RT-PCR reads via CATT. The sample has under 600 gamma-chain clones, 20% to 25% seen once. The sequenced sample consisted of gamma-delta T cells. Every receptor here comes from a human donor. It is not recorded whose cells these are; they may come from a transplant donor.

Worth noting for this clone: It is likely a read error: a sequence one base away is far more abundant. The chain couples TRGV9 to TRGJ1 or TRGJ2. Germline CDR1 is GITISATS and CDR2 is ISYDGTV (reference sequence). This CDR3 spans 11 amino acids. The CDR3 nucleotides are TGTGCCTTGTGGGAGTATTATAAGAAACTTTTT. Protein sequence: CALWEYYKKLF.

This clone is judged large. A much larger clone is a single base away; this may be a read error. Other DNA sequences in the sample encode the same CDR3. V usage is TRGV9 and J usage is TRGJP. The germline V gene has CDR1 GITISATS and CDR2 ISYDGTV (reference sequence). V was pared by 4 bases and J by 5 bases, with 2 bases of the junction left unmatched. The length of the CDR3 is 15 residues. In DNA form, the CDR3 reads TGTGCCTTGTGGGAAGAAGAGTTGGGCAAAAAAATCAAGGTATTT. Translation gives CALWEEELGKKIKVF.

About this clone: Only one base separates this from a far larger clonotype, so it likely reflects a read error. Within the sample, other DNA sequences also encode this same CDR3. CDR3 loop: CALWEVQELGKKIKVF. The CDR3 coding sequence is TGTGCCTTGTGGGAGGTGCAAGAGTTGGGCAAAAAAATCAAGGTCTTT. The chain has TRGV9 and TRGJP. CDR3 length: 16 amino acids. Germline V gene lookup returns CDR1 GITISATS and CDR2 ISYDGTV (reference sequence).

Concerning this clone itself: One end of the junction is discordant with germline, which a read error may explain. Other DNA sequences within the sample encode an identical CDR3. The rearrangement uses TRGV9 and TRGJP. In germline, CDR1 is GITISATS, CDR2 ISYDGTV (reference sequence). CDR3 size: 16 residues. CDR3 coding DNA: TGCGCCTTGTGGGAGGTCGGAGAGTTGGGCAAAAAAATCAAGGTATTT. Its translation: CALWEVGELGKKIKVF.

Details on this clone: This could be a read error, since a much larger clone is one nucleotide away. At the DNA level, this CDR3 is encoded by other sequences in the same sample as well. V usage is TRGV9 and J usage is TRGJP. Germline V gene sequence: CDR1 GITISATS, CDR2 ISYDGTV (reference sequence). The CDR3 totals 16 residues. The DNA for the CDR3 is TGTGCCTTGTGGGAGGCGGAAGAGTTGGGCAAAAAAATCAAGGTGTTT. Translation: CALWEAEELGKKIKVF.